This T cell receptor (beta chain) appears in the sequencing data of a study of control samples from healthy donors and cancer patients (dated by TCRdb to the early 2020s). Library construction relied on the immunoSEQ multiplex PCR assay. TCRdb limited this immuneACCESS table to in-frame rearrangements with V and J called. A share of clones is missing; checked studies link under half to unresolved V genes, and the rest is unexplained. This sample has around 100,000 clones in its table, and about nine tenths of those were observed once. Clones ranked in the top ten supply more than 3.5% of the sample. Of note for this clone: The target of this receptor is not known. Base qualities are missing; no much larger clone stands one base away.

Reading the germline V gene (reference sequence) gives CDR1 MNHEY and CDR2 SMNVEV. The germline V end is reduced by 5 bases and the J end by 3 bases; junction bases left unmatched: 12. The CDR3, cysteine through phenylalanine, is 17 amino acids long. The CDR3 DNA has 51 bases and is translated from base 1. The chain links TRBV27 with TRBJ1-4; 7 bases in the middle match TRBD1. This sequence was found in a woman younger than 35 in good health. Sequenced material: blood. The DNA sequence is as follows: TGTGCCAGCAGTCCAAACAGGGGAGGGACGGCTAATGAAAAACTGTTTTTT. The resulting protein is CASSPNRGGTANEKLFF.